The clone carrying this T cell receptor (beta chain) was seen repeatedly, ten times or more. Antigen unknown. What was amplified from RNA transcripts were TCR beta CDR3 regions. In the first-round RT-PCR of the TCR CDR3, the HTBI primer set was used. MiXCR, run by TCRdb on the multiplex PCR reads, gives a single entry per CDR3 protein. The sample holds under 800,000 distinct CDR3 sequences, around 15% seen once. The V end was cut by 2 bases, the J end by 3 bases, with 5 bases between. Germline CDR1 is SGHDT and CDR2 is YYEEEE. This CDR3 has 12 residues. This record comes from a study of T cells in Graves' hyperthyroidism and ophthalmopathy. Study conclusions and caveats: Blood samples included most of the expanded thyroid clonotypes exceeding 0.001. For ophthalmopathy, model prediction preceded onset by a median roughly 6.5 months.

The J gene is TRBJ2-5, the V gene TRBV5-6, with no clear D. The source of this sequence is a woman younger than 35 with Graves' hyperthyroidism. Sequenced input: blood. The DNA for the CDR3 is TGTGCCAGCAGCTTCACCAAAGAGACCCAGTACTTC. This translates into CASSFTKETQYF.